This T cell receptor beta chain was sequenced for a study of blood T cell repertoires in COVID-19. Across the whole study: PBMCs, B-cell-depleted T cells, or T cells were the source of the cDNA or gDNA that made up the material.

The CDR3 spans 17 residues. TCRdb's table, derived via immunoSEQ multiplex PCR, lists solely in-frame clones and lacks some. The repertoire consists of some 330,000 clones, with 83% occurring once and the leading ten covering about 4.9%. Sample: PBMCs or T cells enriched from blood (not recorded which). The source of this sequence is a woman between 45 and 65 years old who had recovered from COVID-19. This chain links TRBV21-1 with TRBJ1-1. TRBV21-1 is a listed pseudogene. This CDR3 is CASSFNPSGLAWTEAFF. The DNA of the CDR3 is TGTGCCAGCAGCTTCAACCCCAGTGGGCTAGCGTGGACTGAAGCTTTCTTT.